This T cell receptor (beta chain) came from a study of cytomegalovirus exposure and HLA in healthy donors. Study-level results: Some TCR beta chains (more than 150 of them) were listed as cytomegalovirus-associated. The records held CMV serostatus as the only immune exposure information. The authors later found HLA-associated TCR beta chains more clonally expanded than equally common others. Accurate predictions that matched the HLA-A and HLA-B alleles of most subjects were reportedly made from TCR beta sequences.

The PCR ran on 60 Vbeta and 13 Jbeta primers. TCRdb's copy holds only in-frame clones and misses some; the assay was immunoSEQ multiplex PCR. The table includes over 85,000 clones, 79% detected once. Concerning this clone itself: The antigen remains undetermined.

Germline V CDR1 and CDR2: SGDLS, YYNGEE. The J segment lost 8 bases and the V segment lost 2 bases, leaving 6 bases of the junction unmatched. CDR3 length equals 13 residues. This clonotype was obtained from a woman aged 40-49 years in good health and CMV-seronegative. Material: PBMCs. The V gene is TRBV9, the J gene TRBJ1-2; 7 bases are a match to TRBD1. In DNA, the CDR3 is TGTGCCAGCAGCGTCGGGCAGGGGGTCGGCTACACCTTC. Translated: CASSVGQGVGYTF. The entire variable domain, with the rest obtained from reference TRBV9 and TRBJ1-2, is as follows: DSGVTQTPKHLITATGQRVTLRCSPRSGDLSVYWYQQSLDQGLQFLIQYYNGEERAKGNILERFSAQQFPDLHSELNLSSLELGDSALYFCASSVGQGVGYTFGSGTRLTVV.